The sequence of this T cell receptor beta chain was determined in a study of blood T cell repertoires in COVID-19. Study summary: Samples representing acute and convalescent COVID-19 were sourced from the United States, Italy and Spain.

CDR1 MDHEN and CDR2 SYDVKM come from the germline V gene. The trim removed 5 bases at V and 2 bases at J, leaving 4 bases unmatched. The CDR3 runs 14 residues. Under the authors' procedure: The authors estimated nucleated cell counts from reference gene primer amplification. Data came from immunoSEQ multiplex PCR; TCRdb stores just in-frame clones and leaves some out. V and J calls and clone size follow that table, whereas D and trimming were derived from the DNA. The table has some 240,000 clones, 75% to 90% seen once. This clone has only one observation. The V call is TRBV28, the J call TRBJ2-3, with 7 bases aligning to TRBD2. This TCR was recovered from a middle-aged woman who had recovered from COVID-19. Sequencing was performed on peripheral blood. The DNA for the CDR3 is TGTGCCAGCAGTCCCGGGACTAACACAGATACGCAGTATTTT. This codes for CASSPGTNTDTQYF.